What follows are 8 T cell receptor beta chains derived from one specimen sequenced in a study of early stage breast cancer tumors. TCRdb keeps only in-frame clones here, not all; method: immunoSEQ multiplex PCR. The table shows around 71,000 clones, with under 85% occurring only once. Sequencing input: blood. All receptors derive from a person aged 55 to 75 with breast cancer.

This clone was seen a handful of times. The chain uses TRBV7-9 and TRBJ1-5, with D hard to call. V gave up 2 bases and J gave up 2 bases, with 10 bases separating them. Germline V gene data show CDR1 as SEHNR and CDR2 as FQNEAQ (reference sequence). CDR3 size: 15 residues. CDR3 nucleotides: TGTGCCAGCAGCTTAATGGGATTTGGCAATCAGCCCCAGCATTTT. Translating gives CASSLMGFGNQPQHF.

CDR3 bases: TGTGCCAGCAGCTTATCTAGATACTACGAGCAGTACTTC. It is translated as CASSLSRYYEQYF. This chain links TRBV11-1 with TRBJ2-7, with D unclear. The germline V gene has CDR1 SGHAT and CDR2 FQDESV (reference sequence). With 2 bases removed from V and 3 bases from J, the gap between germline ends came to 8 bases. The CDR3 is 13 amino acids.

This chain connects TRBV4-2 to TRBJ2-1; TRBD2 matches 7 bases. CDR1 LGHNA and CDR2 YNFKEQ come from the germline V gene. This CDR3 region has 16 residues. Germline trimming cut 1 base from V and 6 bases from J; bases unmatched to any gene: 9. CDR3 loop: CASSQAGTTLANEQFF. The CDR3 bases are TGTGCCAGCAGCCAAGCCGGGACTACACTCGCCAATGAGCAGTTCTTC.

CDR3 sequence (DNA): TGTGCCAGCAGTTTCTCAGGGTGGGAAAACATTCAGTACTTC. Protein sequence: CASSFSGWENIQYF. V is TRBV27 and J is TRBJ2-4, with a weak D call TRBD1 (5 bases). V was cut by 3 bases and J by 5 bases, with 11 bases left in between. Germline V gene lookup returns CDR1 MNHEY and CDR2 SMNVEV (reference sequence). The CDR3 loop spans 14 amino acids.

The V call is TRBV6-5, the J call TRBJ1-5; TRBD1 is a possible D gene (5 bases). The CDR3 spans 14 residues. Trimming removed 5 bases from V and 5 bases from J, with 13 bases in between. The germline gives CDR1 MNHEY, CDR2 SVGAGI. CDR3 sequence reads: CASSRGGGDQPQHF. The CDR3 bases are TGTGCCAGCAGTCGGGGCGGGGGGGATCAGCCCCAGCATTTT.

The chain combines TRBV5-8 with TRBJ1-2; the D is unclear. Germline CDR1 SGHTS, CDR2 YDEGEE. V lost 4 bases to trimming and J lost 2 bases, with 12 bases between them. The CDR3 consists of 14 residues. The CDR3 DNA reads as TGTGCCAGCAGCCGTCAGCCGGGCAACTATGGCTACACCTTC. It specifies CASSRQPGNYGYTF.

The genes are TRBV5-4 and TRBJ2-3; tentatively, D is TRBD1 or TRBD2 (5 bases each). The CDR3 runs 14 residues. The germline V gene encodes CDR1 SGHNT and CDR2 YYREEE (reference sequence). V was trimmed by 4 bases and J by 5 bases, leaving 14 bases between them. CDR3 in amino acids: CASSRGERGDTQYF. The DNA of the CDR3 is TGTGCCAGCAGCCGAGGGGAGCGAGGAGATACGCAGTATTTT.

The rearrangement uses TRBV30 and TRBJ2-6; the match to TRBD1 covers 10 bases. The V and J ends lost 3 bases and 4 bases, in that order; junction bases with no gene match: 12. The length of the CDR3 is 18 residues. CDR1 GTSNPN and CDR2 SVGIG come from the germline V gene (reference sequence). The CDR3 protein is CAWRPTAGTGDGANVLTF. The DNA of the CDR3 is TGTGCCTGGAGGCCGACAGCCGGGACAGGGGACGGGGCCAACGTCCTGACTTTC.